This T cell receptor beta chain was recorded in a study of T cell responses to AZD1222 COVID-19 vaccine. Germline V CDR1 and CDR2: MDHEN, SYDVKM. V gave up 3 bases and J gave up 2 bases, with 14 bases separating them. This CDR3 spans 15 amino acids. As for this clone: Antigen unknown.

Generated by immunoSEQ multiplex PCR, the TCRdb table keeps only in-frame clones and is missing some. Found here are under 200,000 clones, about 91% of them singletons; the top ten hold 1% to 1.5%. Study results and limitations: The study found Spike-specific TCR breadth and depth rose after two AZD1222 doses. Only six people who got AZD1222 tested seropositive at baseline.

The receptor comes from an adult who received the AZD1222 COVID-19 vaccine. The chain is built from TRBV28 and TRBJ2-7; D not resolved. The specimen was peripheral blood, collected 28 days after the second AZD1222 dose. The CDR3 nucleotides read TGTGCCAGCAGTTTGGGTCGGACCGGAGCCTACGAGCAGTACTTC. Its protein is CASSLGRTGAYEQYF.